This TCR beta chain originates from a study of shared clonotypes between healthy human individuals. Findings and limits, study-wide: Owing to a small donor count, the genetic and exposure-history diversity represented was limited.

The protocol was immunoSEQ multiplex PCR, while the TCRdb copy is restricted to in-frame clones and leaves out a portion. The sample lists about 490,000 clones; roughly 80% were seen once. The CDR3 contains 11 residues. CDR1 MNHNY and CDR2 SVGAGI come from the germline V gene (reference sequence). Trimming pared 5 bases from V and 6 bases from J, leaving 8 bases between. Comment on this clone: Antigen unknown.

The sequenced material came from PBMCs. The V gene is TRBV6-6, the J gene TRBJ2-7; no definite D call. The TCR was taken from a woman aged 40 to 55 in good health. Some clones in this sample may be carry-over from other donors' samples. This CDR3 reads CASSRLTEQYF. Here the CDR3 DNA reads TGTGCCAGCAGTCGCCTCACCGAGCAGTACTTC.